Following are 10 T cell receptor gamma chains from one sample sequenced in a study of gammadelta T cells in human blood. TCRdb reran clone calling via CATT on the RT-PCR reads. This sample carries about 310 gamma-chain clones, 10% to 11% of them seen once, and the ten largest clones take 28%. The source material was non-Vgamma9Vdelta2 gamma-delta T cells from cord blood. These receptors all come from a newborn.

Of note for this clone: The TCRdb protein, from a much larger clone, departs from this DNA's translation at residue 7, likely by read error; the protein shown derives from the DNA. The chain has TRGV3 and TRGJP2. The junction had 6 bases not matched to a gene; V was cut back by 3 bases and J by 8 bases. The CDR3 has 13 amino acids. Germline V gene lookup returns CDR1 VTNTFY and CDR2 YDVSTARD (reference sequence). The CDR3 region is CATWDAVDWIKTF. CDR3 coding DNA: TGTGCCACCTGGGACGCAGTAGATTGGATCAAGACGTTT.

This clone was observed a handful of times. This likely traces to a read error, being one base from a far larger clone. The rearrangement joins TRGV2 to TRGJ1 or TRGJ2. V shed 0 bases and J 8 bases; nucleotides not matched to a gene: 1. There are 11 residues in the CDR3. In germline, CDR1 is EGSNGY, CDR2 YDSYNSKV. CDR3 in amino acids: CATWDGHKKLF. Written as DNA, the CDR3 is TGTGCCACCTGGGACGGGCATAAGAAACTCTTT.

This clone showed up just a few times. This likely reflects a read error, since a far larger clone is one base away. The chain has TRGV2 and TRGJ1 or TRGJ2. The germline CDR1 and CDR2 sequences are EGSNGY and YDSYNSKV. With 0 bases clipped from V and 11 bases from J, the junction kept 4 bases outside the gene matches. The CDR3 has 11 residues. CDR3 sequence (DNA): TGTGCCACCTGGGACGGGACCCAGAAACTCTTT. Its protein is CATWDGTQKLF.

This clone was seen a few times. A far larger clone is one nucleotide away, so this likely arose from a read error. The identical CDR3 is also encoded by other nucleotide sequences in the sample. The chain has TRGV9 and TRGJP. The germline CDR1 and CDR2 sequences are GITISATS and ISYDGTV (reference sequence). The CDR3 loop spans 16 amino acids. J was trimmed by 4 bases and V by 0 bases; bases with no gene match: 0. The CDR3 DNA reads TGTGCCTTGTGGGAGGTGCAAGAGTTGGGCAAAAAAATCAAGGTATTT. Protein sequence: CALWEVQELGKKIKVF.

By its share, this clone is hyperexpanded. V and J are TRGV5 and TRGJ1 or TRGJ2. Germline V gene sequence: CDR1 VINAFY, CDR2 YDVSNSKD. The CDR3 sequence is 11 residues long. V was clipped by 1 base and J by 7 bases; unmatched bases: 1. CDR3: CATWDRYKKLF. CDR3 nucleotide sequence: TGTGCCACCTGGGACAGATATAAGAAACTCTTT.

This clone is large within its sample. V gene TRGV4 combines with J gene TRGJ1 or TRGJ2. The CDR3 runs 11 residues. The ends lost 5 bases at V and 12 bases at J; junction bases unmatched: 10. Germline V gene data show CDR1 as EGSTGY and CDR2 as YDSYTSSV. CDR3 loop: CATWGEWRKLF. Written as DNA, the CDR3 is TGTGCCACCTGGGGGGAGTGGAGGAAACTCTTT.

The table lists this clone with a few counts. For this DNA, TCRdb reports the protein of a much larger clone, which diverges at residue 9, most likely from a read error; the protein presented here is translated directly from the DNA. The V and J genes are TRGV4 and TRGJP2. CDR1 and CDR2 (germline): EGSTGY, YDSYTSSV. CDR3 length: 14 residues. CDR3: CATWESYSYWIKTF. The CDR3, as DNA: TGTGCCACCTGGGAATCTTATAGTTATTGGATCAAGACGTTT.

This clone was counted between two and nine times. The likely explanation is a read error, given a far larger clone one base away. The chain combines TRGV9 with TRGJP1. The CDR3 runs 16 residues. CDR1 is GITISATS and CDR2 is ISYDGTV in the germline V gene (reference sequence). The CDR3 DNA sequence: TGTGCCTTGTGGGCCATAATCAATACCACTGGTTGGTTCGAGATATTT. This codes for CALWAIINTTGWFEIF.

This clone counts as hyperexpanded (1% or more). This rearrangement joins TRGV3 to TRGJ1 or TRGJ2. Unmatched junction bases numbered 1, after V lost 2 bases and J lost 0 bases. Germline CDR1 VTNTFY, CDR2 YDVSTARD (reference sequence). CDR3 length equals 13 residues. The CDR3 DNA sequence: TGTGCCACCTGGGACATGAATTATTATAAGAAACTCTTT. It translates to CATWDMNYYKKLF.

Concerning this clone itself: This may arise from a read error, as a much more abundant clone is one base away. The gene calls are TRGV8 and TRGJ1 or TRGJ2. Germline trimming cut 2 bases from V and 3 bases from J; bases unmatched to any gene: 10. Per germline, CDR1 VENAVY and CDR2 YDSYNSRV. This CDR3 has 15 residues. The CDR3 coding sequence is TGTGCCACCTGGGATACCCTAGACGGTTATTATAAGAAACTCTTT. Its protein product is CATWDTLDGYYKKLF.